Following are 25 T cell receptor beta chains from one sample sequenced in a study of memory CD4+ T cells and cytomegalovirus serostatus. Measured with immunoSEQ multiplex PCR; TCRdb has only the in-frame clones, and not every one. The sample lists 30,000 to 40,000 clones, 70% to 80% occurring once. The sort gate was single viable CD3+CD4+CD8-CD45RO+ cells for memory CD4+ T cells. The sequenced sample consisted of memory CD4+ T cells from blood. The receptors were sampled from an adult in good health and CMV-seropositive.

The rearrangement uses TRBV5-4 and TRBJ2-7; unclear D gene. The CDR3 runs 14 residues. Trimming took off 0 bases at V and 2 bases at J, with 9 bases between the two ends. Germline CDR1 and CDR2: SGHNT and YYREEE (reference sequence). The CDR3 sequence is CASSLGVGTYEQYF. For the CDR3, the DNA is TGTGCCAGCAGCTTGGGGGTCGGAACCTACGAGCAGTACTTC.

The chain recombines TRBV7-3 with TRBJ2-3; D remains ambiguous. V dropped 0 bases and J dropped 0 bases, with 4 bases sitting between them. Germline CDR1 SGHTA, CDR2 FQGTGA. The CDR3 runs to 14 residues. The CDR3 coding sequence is TGTGCCAGCAGCTTAACCTCTAGCACAGATACGCAGTATTTT. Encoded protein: CASSLTSSTDTQYF.

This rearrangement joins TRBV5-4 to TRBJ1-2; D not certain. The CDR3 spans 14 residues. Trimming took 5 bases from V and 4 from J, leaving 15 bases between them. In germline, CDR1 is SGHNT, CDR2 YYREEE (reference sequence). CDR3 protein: CASRGGNSLYGYTF. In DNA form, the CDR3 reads TGTGCCAGCAGAGGAGGGAACTCCCTCTATGGCTACACCTTC.

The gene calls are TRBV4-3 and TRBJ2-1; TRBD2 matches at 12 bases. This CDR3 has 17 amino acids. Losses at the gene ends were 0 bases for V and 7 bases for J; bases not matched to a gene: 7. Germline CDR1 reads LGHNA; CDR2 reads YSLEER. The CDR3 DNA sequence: TGCGCCAGCAGCCAAGAAGGACTAGCGGGGTCCAAGAATGAGCAGTTCTTC. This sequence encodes CASSQEGLAGSKNEQFF.

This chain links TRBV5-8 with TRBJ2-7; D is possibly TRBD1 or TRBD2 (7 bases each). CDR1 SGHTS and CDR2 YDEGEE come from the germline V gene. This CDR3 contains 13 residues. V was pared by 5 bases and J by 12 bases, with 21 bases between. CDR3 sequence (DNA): TGTGCCAGCAGAGGGAGGGACAGCCGGCTACGGTACTTC. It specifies CASRGRDSRLRYF.

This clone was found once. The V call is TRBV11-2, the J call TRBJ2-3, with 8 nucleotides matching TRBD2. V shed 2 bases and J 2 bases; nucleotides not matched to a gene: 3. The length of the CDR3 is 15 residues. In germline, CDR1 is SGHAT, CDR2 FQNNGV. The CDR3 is CASSLPRGVTDTQYF. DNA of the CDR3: TGTGCCAGCAGCTTACCGCGGGGGGTCACAGATACGCAGTATTTT.

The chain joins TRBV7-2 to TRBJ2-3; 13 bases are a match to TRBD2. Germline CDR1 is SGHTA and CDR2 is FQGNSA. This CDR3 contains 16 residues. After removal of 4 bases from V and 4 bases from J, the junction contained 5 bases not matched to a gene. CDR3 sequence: CASSSGLAGVADTQYF. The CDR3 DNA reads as TGTGCCAGCAGCTCTGGACTAGCGGGAGTAGCAGATACGCAGTATTTT.

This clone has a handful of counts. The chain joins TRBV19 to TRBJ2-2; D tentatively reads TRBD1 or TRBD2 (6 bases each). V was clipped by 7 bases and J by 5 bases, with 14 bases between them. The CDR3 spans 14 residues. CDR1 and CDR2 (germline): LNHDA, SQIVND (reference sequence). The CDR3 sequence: CASKEGGQTGELFF. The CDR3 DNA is TGTGCCAGTAAAGAGGGGGGCCAAACCGGGGAGCTGTTTTTT.

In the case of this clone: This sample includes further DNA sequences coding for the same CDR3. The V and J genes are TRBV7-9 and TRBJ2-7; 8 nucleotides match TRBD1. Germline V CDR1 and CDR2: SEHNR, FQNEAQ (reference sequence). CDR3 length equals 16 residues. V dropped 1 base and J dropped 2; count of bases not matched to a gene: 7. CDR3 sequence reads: CASSLVSGQGTYEQYF. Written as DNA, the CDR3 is TGTGCCAGCAGCTTAGTTTCCGGACAGGGAACCTACGAGCAGTACTTC.

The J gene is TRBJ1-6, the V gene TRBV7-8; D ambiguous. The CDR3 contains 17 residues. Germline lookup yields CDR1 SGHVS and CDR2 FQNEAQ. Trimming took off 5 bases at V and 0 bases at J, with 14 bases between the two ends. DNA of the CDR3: TGTGCCAGCAGCCCCCCCCGCAGGATCTCCTATAATTCACCCCTCCACTTT. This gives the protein CASSPPRRISYNSPLHF.

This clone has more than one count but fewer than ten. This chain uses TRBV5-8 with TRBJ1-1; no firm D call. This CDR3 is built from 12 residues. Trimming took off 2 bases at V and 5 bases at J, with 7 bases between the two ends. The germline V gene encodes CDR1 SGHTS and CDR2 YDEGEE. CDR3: CASSFLMTEAFF. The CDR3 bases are TGTGCCAGCAGCTTTTTGATGACTGAAGCTTTCTTT.

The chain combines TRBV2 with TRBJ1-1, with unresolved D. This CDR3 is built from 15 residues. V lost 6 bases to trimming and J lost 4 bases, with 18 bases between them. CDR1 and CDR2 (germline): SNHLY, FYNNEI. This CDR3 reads CASRPPRARITEAFF. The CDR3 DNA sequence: TGTGCCAGCAGGCCGCCCCGAGCCAGGATCACTGAAGCTTTCTTT.

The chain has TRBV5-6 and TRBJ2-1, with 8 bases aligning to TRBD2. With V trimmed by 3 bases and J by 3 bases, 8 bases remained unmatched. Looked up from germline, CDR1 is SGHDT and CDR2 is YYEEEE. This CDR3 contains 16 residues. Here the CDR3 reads CASSWERGLVYNEQFF. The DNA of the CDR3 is TGTGCCAGCAGCTGGGAACGGGGACTAGTCTACAATGAGCAGTTCTTC.

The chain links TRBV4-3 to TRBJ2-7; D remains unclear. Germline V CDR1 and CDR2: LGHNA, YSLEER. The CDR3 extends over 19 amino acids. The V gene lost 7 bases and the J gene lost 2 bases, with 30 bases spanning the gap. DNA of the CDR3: TGCGCCAGCATCCTGGGCCGGGCCCCTCACTTATCCCCGACCTACGAGCAGTACTTC. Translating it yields CASILGRAPHLSPTYEQYF.

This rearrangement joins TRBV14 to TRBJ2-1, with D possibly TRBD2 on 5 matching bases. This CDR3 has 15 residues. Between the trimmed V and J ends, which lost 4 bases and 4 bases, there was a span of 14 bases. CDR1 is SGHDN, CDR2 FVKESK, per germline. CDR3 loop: CASSRTLGGYNEQFF. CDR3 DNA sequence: TGTGCCAGCAGCCGAACCCTCGGAGGTTACAATGAGCAGTTCTTC.

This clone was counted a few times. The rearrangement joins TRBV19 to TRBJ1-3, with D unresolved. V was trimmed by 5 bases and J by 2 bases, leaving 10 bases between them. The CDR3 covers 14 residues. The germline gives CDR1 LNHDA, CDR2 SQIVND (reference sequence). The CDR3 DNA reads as TGTGCCAGTAGTCGCGGACGGACTGGAAACACCATATATTTT. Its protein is CASSRGRTGNTIYF.

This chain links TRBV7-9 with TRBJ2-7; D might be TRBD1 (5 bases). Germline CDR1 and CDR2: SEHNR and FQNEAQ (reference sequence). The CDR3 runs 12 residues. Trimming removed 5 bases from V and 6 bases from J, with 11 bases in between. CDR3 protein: CASSPPQGEQYF. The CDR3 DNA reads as TGTGCCAGCAGCCCCCCCCAGGGCGAGCAGTACTTC.

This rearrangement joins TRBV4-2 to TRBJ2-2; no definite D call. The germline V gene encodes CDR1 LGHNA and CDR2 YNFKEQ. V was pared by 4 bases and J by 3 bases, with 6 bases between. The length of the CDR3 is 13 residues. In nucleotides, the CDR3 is TGTGCCAGCAGCCTCGACCACACCGGGGAGCTGTTTTTT. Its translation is CASSLDHTGELFF.

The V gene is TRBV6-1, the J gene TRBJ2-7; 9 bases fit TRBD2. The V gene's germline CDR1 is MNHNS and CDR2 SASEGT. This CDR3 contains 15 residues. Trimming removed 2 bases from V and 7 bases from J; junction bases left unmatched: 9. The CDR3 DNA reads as TGTGCCAGCAGTGAAAAGGCGGGAGGGGCGAGAGAGCAGTACTTC. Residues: CASSEKAGGAREQYF.

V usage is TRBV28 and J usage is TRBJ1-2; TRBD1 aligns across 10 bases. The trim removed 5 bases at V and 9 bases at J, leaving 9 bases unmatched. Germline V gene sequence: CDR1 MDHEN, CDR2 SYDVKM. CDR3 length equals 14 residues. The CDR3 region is CASSLQDRGKSYTF. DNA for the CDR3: TGTGCCAGCAGTCTCCAGGACAGGGGGAAGAGCTACACCTTC.

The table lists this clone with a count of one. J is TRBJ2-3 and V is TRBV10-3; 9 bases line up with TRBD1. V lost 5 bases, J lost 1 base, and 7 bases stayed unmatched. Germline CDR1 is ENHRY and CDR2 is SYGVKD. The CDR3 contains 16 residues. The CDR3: CAISYRDRVGTDTQYF. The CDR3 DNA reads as TGTGCCATCAGTTACCGGGACAGGGTCGGCACAGATACGCAGTATTTT.

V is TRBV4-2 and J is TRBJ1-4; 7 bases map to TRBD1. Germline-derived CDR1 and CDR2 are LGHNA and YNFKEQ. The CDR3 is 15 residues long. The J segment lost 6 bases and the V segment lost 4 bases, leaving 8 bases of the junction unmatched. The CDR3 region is CASSPSGRGDEKLFF. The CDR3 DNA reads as TGTGCCAGCAGCCCCTCCGGCAGGGGGGATGAAAAACTGTTTTTT.

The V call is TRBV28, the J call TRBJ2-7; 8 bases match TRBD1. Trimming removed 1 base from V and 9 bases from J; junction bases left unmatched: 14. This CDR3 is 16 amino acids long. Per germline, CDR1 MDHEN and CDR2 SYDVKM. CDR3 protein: CASSLLGGQGPGVQYF. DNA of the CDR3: TGTGCCAGCAGTTTATTAGGTGGACAGGGCCCGGGAGTGCAGTACTTC.

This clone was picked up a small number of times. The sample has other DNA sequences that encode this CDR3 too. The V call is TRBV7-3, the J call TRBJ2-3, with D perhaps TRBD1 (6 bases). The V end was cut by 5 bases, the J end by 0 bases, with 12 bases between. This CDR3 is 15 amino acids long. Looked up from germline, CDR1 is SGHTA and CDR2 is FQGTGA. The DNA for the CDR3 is TGTGCCAGCAGCCCCTTAGGACAGAGCACAGATACGCAGTATTTT. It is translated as CASSPLGQSTDTQYF.

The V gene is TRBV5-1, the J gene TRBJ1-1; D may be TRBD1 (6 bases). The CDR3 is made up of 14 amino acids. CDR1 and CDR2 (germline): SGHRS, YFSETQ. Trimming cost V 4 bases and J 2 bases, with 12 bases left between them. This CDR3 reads CASSKGTPNTEAFF. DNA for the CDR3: TGCGCCAGCAGCAAAGGGACACCAAACACTGAAGCTTTCTTT.